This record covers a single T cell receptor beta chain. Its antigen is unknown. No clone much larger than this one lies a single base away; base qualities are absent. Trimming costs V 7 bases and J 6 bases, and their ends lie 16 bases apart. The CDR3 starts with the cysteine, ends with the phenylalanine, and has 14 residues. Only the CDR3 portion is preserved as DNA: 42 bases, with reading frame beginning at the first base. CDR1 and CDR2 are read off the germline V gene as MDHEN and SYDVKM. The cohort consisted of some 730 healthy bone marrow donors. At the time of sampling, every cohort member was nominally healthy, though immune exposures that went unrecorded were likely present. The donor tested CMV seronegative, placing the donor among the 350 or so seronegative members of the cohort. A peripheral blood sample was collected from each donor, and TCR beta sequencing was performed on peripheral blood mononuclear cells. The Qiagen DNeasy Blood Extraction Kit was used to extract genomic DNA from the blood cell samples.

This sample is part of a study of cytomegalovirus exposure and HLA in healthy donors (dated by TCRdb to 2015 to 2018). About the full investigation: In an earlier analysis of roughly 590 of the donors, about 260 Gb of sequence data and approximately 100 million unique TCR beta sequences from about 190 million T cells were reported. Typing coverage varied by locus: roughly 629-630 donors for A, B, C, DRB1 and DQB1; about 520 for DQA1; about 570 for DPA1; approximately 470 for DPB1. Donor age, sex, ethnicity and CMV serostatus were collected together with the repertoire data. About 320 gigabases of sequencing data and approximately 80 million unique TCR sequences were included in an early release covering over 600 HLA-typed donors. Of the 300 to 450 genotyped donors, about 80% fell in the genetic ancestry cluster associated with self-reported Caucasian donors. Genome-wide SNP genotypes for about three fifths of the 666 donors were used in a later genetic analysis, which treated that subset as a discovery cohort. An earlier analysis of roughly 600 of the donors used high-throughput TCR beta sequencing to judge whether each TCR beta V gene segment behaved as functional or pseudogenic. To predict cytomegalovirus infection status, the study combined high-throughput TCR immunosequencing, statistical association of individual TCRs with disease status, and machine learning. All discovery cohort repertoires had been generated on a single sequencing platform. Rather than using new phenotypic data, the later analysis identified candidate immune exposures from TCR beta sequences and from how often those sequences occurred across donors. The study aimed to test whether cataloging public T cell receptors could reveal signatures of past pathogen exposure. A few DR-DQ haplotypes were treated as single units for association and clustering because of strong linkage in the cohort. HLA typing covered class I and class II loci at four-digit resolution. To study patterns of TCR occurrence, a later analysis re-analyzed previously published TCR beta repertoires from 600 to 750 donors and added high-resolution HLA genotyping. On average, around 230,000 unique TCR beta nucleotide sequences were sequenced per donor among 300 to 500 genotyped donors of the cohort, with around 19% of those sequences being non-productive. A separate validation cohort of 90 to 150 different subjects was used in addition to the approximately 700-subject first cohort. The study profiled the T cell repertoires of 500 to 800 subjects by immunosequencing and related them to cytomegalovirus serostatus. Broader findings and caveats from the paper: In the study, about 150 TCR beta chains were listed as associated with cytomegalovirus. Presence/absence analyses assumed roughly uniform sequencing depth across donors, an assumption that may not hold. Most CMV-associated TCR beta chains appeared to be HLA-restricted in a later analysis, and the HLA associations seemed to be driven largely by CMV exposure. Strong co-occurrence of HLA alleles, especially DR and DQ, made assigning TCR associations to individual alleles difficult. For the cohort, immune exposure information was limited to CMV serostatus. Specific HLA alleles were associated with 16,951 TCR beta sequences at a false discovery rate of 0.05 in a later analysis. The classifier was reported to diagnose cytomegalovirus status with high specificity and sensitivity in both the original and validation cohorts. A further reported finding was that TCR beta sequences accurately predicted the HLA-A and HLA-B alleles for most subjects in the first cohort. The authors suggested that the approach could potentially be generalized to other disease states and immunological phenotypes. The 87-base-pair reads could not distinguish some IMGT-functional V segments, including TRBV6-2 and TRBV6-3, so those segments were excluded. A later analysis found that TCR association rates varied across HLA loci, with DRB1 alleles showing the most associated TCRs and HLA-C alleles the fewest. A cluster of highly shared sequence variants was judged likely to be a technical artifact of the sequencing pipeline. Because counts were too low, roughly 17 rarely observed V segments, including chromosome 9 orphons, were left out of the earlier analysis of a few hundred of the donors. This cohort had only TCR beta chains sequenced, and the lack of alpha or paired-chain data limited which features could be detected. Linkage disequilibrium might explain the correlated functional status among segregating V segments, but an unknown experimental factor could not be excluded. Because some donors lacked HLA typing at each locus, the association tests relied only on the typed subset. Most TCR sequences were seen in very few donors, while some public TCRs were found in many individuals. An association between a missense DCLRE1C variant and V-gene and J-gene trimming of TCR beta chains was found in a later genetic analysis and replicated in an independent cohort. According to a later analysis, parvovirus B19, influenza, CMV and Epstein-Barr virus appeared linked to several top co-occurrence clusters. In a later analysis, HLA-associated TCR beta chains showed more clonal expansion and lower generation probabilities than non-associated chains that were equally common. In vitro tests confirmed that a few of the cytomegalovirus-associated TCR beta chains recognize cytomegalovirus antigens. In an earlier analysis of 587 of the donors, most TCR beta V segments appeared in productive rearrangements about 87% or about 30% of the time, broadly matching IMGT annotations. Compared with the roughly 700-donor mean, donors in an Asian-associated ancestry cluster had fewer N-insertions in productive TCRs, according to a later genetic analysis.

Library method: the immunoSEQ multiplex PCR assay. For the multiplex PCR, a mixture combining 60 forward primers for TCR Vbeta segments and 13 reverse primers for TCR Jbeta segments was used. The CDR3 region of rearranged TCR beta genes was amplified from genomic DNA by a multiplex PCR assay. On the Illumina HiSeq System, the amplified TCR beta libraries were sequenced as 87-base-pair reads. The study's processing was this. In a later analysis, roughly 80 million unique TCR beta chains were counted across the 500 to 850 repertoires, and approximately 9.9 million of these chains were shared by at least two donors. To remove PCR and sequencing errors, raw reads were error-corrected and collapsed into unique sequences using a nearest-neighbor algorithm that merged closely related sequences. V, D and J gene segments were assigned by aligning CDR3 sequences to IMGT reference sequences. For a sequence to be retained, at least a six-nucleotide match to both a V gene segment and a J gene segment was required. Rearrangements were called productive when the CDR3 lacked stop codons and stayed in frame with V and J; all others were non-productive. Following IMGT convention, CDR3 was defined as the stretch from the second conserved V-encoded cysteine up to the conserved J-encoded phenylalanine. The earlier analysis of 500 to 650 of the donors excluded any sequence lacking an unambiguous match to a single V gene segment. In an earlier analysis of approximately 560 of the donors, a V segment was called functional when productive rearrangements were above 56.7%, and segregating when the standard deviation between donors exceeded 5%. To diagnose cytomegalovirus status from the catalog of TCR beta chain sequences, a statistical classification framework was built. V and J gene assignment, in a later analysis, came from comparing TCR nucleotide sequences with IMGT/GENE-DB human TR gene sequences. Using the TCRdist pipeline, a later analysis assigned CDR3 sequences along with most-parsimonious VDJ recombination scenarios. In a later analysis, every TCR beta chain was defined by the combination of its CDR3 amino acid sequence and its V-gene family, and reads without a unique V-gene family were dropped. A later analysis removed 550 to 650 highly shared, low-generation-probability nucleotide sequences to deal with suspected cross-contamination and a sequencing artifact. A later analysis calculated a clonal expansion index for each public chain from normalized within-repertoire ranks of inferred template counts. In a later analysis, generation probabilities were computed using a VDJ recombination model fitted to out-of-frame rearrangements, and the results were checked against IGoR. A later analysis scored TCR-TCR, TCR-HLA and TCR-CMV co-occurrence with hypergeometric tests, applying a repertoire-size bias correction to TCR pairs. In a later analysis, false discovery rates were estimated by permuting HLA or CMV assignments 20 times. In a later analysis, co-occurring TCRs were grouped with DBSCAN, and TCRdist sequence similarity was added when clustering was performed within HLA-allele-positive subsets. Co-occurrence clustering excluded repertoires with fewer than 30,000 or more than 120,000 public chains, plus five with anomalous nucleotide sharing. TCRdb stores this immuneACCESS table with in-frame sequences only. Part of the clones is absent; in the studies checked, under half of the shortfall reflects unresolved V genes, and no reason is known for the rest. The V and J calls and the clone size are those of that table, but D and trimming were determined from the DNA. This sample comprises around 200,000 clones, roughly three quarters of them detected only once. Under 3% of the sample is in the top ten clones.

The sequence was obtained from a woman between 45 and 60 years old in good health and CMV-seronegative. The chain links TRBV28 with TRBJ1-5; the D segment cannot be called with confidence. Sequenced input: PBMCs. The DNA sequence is TGTGCCAGCATCTCTCCCCCTCGGAGTCAGCCCCAGCATTTT. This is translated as CASISPPRSQPQHF.